The sequence of this T cell receptor (beta chain) was determined in a study of blood T cell repertoires in COVID-19. About the study: Sites in the United States, Italy and Spain provided acute and convalescent COVID-19 samples. From T cells, B-cell-depleted T cells, or PBMCs came the material, which was cDNA or gDNA.

This CDR3 contains 15 residues. Germline V lookup: CDR1 SGHRS, CDR2 YFSETQ. Trimming cost V 0 bases and J 4 bases, with 13 bases left between them. Original handling: Nucleated cell counts were estimated from reference gene primer amplification. TCRdb's table, derived via immunoSEQ multiplex PCR, lists solely in-frame clones and lacks some. From that table come the V and J calls and clone size; the DNA was used to work out D and trimming. Here the sample spans over 130,000 clones, roughly 80% being singletons. This clone appeared once. The chain employs TRBV5-1 and TRBJ1-1; D may be TRBD1 (5 bases). The sequencing sample was made of peripheral blood. The receptor comes from a man between 70 and 80 years old with acute or convalescent COVID-19. CDR3: CASSLDWGVGTEAFF. The CDR3 DNA is TGCGCCAGCAGCTTGGACTGGGGGGTTGGCACTGAAGCTTTCTTT.